A single sample gave rise to the 26 T cell receptor beta chains below, sequenced in a study of blood T cell repertoires in COVID-19. TCRdb's copy holds only in-frame clones and misses some; the assay was immunoSEQ multiplex PCR. The sample holds 200,000 to 250,000 clones, about 80% seen once. Source material: PBMCs or T cells enriched from blood (not recorded which). The receptors were sampled from a man between 60 and 70 years old who had recovered from COVID-19.

The genes are TRBV6-2 or TRBV6-3 and TRBJ1-5; perhaps TRBD1 as D (5 bases). The CDR3 extends over 15 amino acids. V was trimmed by 2 bases and J by 3 bases, leaving 11 bases between them. Per the germline V gene, CDR1 is MNHEY and CDR2 is SVGEGT. The chain's CDR3 is CASSYRQGTNQPQHF. DNA of the CDR3: TGTGCCAGCAGTTACCGTCAGGGTACCAATCAGCCCCAGCATTTT.

This clone has only one observation. This rearrangement joins TRBV30 to TRBJ2-5; TRBD2 aligns across 11 bases. V lost 4 bases, J lost 5 bases, and 9 bases stayed unmatched. Germline CDR1 reads GTSNPN; CDR2 reads SVGIG (reference sequence). This CDR3 is 15 amino acids long. The CDR3 loop reads CAWTFGTSGEETQYF. CDR3 sequence (DNA): TGTGCCTGGACTTTTGGGACTAGCGGCGAGGAGACCCAGTACTTC.

The count of this clone is one. The same CDR3 also results from other DNA sequences found in this sample. The chain couples TRBV20-1 to TRBJ1-1; no reliable D call. V lost 0 bases to trimming and J lost 7 bases, with 6 bases between them. The CDR3 runs 11 residues. CDR1 is DFQATT, CDR2 SNEGSKA, per germline (reference sequence). The CDR3 spells CSARDRGEAFF. DNA of the CDR3: TGCAGTGCTAGAGATCGAGGTGAAGCTTTCTTT.

The chain joins TRBV5-1 to TRBJ2-2; 7 bases align to TRBD1. The germline gives CDR1 SGHRS, CDR2 YFSETQ. Losses at the gene ends were 2 bases for V and 2 bases for J; bases not matched to a gene: 3. CDR3 length: 15 residues. This CDR3 is CASSFTGDNTGELFF. Written as DNA, the CDR3 is TGCGCCAGCAGCTTTACAGGGGATAACACCGGGGAGCTGTTTTTT.

This chain connects TRBV7-2 to TRBJ2-1; D is undetermined. CDR1 SGHTA and CDR2 FQGNSA come from the germline V gene. This CDR3 contains 16 residues. V gave up 1 base and J gave up 6 bases, with 16 bases separating them. The CDR3 here is CASSLGRIITINEQFF. The CDR3 DNA is TGTGCCAGCAGCTTAGGTCGCATCATAACAATCAATGAGCAGTTCTTC.

This chain uses TRBV7-8 with TRBJ1-1; 8 nucleotides agree with TRBD1. The length of the CDR3 is 14 residues. V lost 5 bases to trimming and J lost 5 bases; unmatched junction nucleotides: 7. Germline lookup yields CDR1 SGHVS and CDR2 FQNEAQ. The chain's CDR3 is CASSTGQGSTEAFF. The CDR3 region has the DNA TGTGCCAGCAGCACCGGACAGGGATCGACTGAAGCTTTCTTT.

This sequence joins TRBV10-3 and TRBJ1-2, with 10 bases lining up with TRBD1. CDR1 is ENHRY and CDR2 is SYGVKD in the germline V gene. The CDR3 runs 16 residues. J lost 7 bases, V lost 3 bases, and 11 bases had no gene match. The DNA for the CDR3 is TGTGCCATCAGTGACTCGGGACAGGGGATGGGTTTTGGCTACACCTTC. Translated, it gives CAISDSGQGMGFGYTF.

This CDR3 is CASSSRAGQPQHF. The CDR3 region has the DNA TGTGCCAGCAGTTCCAGGGCCGGGCAGCCCCAGCATTTT. The chain carries TRBV6-2 or TRBV6-3 and TRBJ1-5, with a possible D match to TRBD1 (5 bases). The CDR3 has 13 amino acids. V dropped 4 bases and J dropped 7 bases, with 11 bases sitting between them. Germline V gene sequence: CDR1 MNHEY, CDR2 SVGEGT.

The chain links TRBV4-3 to TRBJ1-2; D not certain. The CDR3 sequence is 15 residues long. Between the trimmed V and J ends, which lost 0 bases and 4 bases, there was a span of 12 bases. CDR1 is LGHNA, CDR2 YSLEER, per germline. The DNA for the CDR3 is TGCGCCAGCAGCCAAGATCTCAGGAACTTCTATGGCTACACCTTC. Translation gives CASSQDLRNFYGYTF.

V is TRBV19 and J is TRBJ1-1; maybe TRBD1 (6 bases). Trimming removed 7 bases from V and 4 bases from J, with 10 bases in between. CDR3 length equals 12 residues. The V gene's germline CDR1 is LNHDA and CDR2 SQIVND (reference sequence). The CDR3 DNA follows: TGTGCCAGTACCAAGACAGGCACTGAAGCTTTCTTT. Translated: CASTKTGTEAFF.

The chain links TRBV29-1 to TRBJ2-5, with 16 bases matching TRBD2. This CDR3 contains 16 residues. CDR1 and CDR2 (germline): SQVTM, ANQGSEA. The junction had 11 bases not matched to a gene; V was cut back by 8 bases and J by 5 bases. CDR3 nucleotides: TGCAGCTGGTCCGGGACTAGCGGGGGGGCCCTGGAGACCCAGTACTTC. It yields the protein CSWSGTSGGALETQYF.

The chain links TRBV24-1 to TRBJ1-5; no reliable D call. Germline lookup yields CDR1 KGHDR and CDR2 SFDVKD. The CDR3 extends over 13 amino acids. Trimming left V 2 bases short and J 4 bases short, with 5 bases between. The CDR3: CATSDSKNQPQHF. CDR3 nucleotides: TGTGCCACCAGTGATTCCAAAAATCAGCCCCAGCATTTT.

V and J are TRBV7-2 and TRBJ2-7, with TRBD1 identical over 10 bases. Germline V gene sequence: CDR1 SGHTA, CDR2 FQGNSA. CDR3 length: 16 amino acids. Trimming at V came to 8 bases and at J to 4 bases, leaving 14 bases not matched to a gene. CDR3 nucleotides: TGTGCCAGCCAAGGGGCCACCGGGACAGGGGTTTACGAGCAGTACTTC. This codes for CASQGATGTGVYEQYF.

The chain couples TRBV3-1 (or the pseudogene TRBV3-2) to TRBJ2-2; D is uncertain. The CDR3 is 14 amino acids. Germline loops: CDR1 LGHDT, CDR2 YNNKEL (reference sequence). Trimming cost V 0 bases and J 7 bases, with 9 bases left between them. Here the CDR3 DNA reads TGTGCCAGCAGCCAAGAAAGCGTTGTCGGGGAGCTGTTTTTT. Its translation: CASSQESVVGELFF.

V usage is TRBV7-2 and J usage is TRBJ2-2; TRBD1 might be the D (6 bases). Trimming took off 2 bases at V and 4 bases at J, with 11 bases between the two ends. The CDR3 contains 15 residues. CDR1 and CDR2 (germline): SGHTA, FQGNSA. CDR3 in amino acids: CASSLNRVGTGELFF. The CDR3 nucleotides are TGTGCCAGCAGCTTAAACAGGGTGGGCACCGGGGAGCTGTTTTTT.

The chain employs TRBV19 and TRBJ1-4, with a weak D call TRBD1 (5 bases). Per the germline V gene, CDR1 is LNHDA and CDR2 is SQIVND (reference sequence). The CDR3 covers 13 residues. V was cut by 4 bases and J by 7 bases, with 10 bases left in between. The CDR3 loop reads CASSTGQGEKLFF. The CDR3 DNA sequence: TGTGCCAGTAGTACAGGGCAAGGTGAAAAACTGTTTTTT.

V usage is TRBV6-2 or TRBV6-3 and J usage is TRBJ1-2, with a tentative D call TRBD1 (5 bases). The CDR3 has 14 residues. Germline-derived CDR1 and CDR2 are MNHEY and SVGEGT. Trimming left V 2 bases short and J 2 bases short, with 9 bases between. As DNA, the CDR3 is TGTGCCAGCAGTTACGCAGGGTCCAACTATGGCTACACCTTC. Translation: CASSYAGSNYGYTF.

V is TRBV19 and J is TRBJ1-1; D is undetermined. Germline-derived CDR1 and CDR2 are LNHDA and SQIVND (reference sequence). This CDR3 comprises 14 residues. The V gene lost 3 bases and the J gene lost 1 base, with 9 bases spanning the gap. The CDR3 DNA follows: TGTGCCAGTAGTATCGTAGTCCGGAACACTGAAGCTTTCTTT. It translates to CASSIVVRNTEAFF.

The chain links TRBV20-1 to TRBJ2-1; D call uncertain. CDR3 length: 11 residues. Per germline, CDR1 DFQATT and CDR2 SNEGSKA (reference sequence). The germline V and J ends were trimmed by 6 bases and 8 bases, with 11 bases remaining between them. The CDR3 nucleotides are TGCAGTGCCACCCACAGAGATGAGCAGTTCTTC. It codes for CSATHRDEQFF.

The CDR3 bases are TGTGCCAGCAGCCACGGACAGGGGTCCCCAGAGACCCAGTACTTC. It is translated as CASSHGQGSPETQYF. The V gene is TRBV11-3, the J gene TRBJ2-5, with TRBD1 matching over 9 bases. Unmatched junction bases numbered 8, after V lost 5 bases and J lost 4 bases. The CDR3 runs 15 residues. Germline-derived CDR1 and CDR2 are SGHNT and YENEEA. The whole variable domain, filled in from reference TRBV11-3 and TRBJ2-5, reads EAGVVQSPRYKIIEKKQPVAFWCNPISGHNTLYWYLQNLGQGPELLIRYENEEAVDDSQLPKDRFSAERLKGVDSTLKIQPAELGDSAVYLCASSHGQGSPETQYFGPGTRLLVL.

This chain joins TRBV5-1 and TRBJ2-5; 12 bases line up with TRBD1. The germline CDR1 and CDR2 sequences are SGHRS and YFSETQ. Trimming at V came to 4 bases and at J to 4 bases, leaving 8 bases not matched to a gene. The CDR3 consists of 16 residues. The CDR3 sequence is CASSNGTGGAGETQYF. The CDR3 nucleotides are TGCGCCAGCAGCAACGGGACAGGGGGCGCGGGAGAGACCCAGTACTTC.

The gene calls are TRBV11-3 and TRBJ2-3; D perhaps matches TRBD1 (6 bases). Looked up from germline, CDR1 is SGHNT and CDR2 is YENEEA. V was trimmed by 5 bases and J by 3 bases, leaving 12 bases between them. The CDR3 length is 14 residues. DNA for the CDR3: TGTGCCAGCAGCACGAACAGGGCAACAGATACGCAGTATTTT. This sequence encodes CASSTNRATDTQYF.

The V call is TRBV10-2, the J call TRBJ1-6; tentative D call: TRBD1 (6 bases). The CDR3 covers 13 residues. From germline, CDR1 is WSHSY and CDR2 SAAADI. V lost 2 bases to trimming and J lost 13 bases, with 12 bases between them. CDR3 sequence reads: CASSEDRQMPLHF. Here the CDR3 DNA reads TGCGCCAGCAGTGAGGACAGGCAAATGCCCCTCCACTTT.

The chain carries TRBV5-1 and TRBJ2-3; 7 nucleotides agree with TRBD1. The CDR3 spans 15 residues. Trimming took 3 bases from V and 1 from J; bases not matched to a gene: 5. The germline V gene has CDR1 SGHRS and CDR2 YFSETQ. CDR3 in amino acids: CASSSGQLGTDTQYF. CDR3 in DNA: TGCGCCAGCAGCTCGGGACAGCTGGGCACAGATACGCAGTATTTT.

The rearrangement joins TRBV7-8 to TRBJ1-2, with D unclear. Trimming left V 5 bases short and J 0 bases short, with 4 bases between. This CDR3 comprises 12 residues. CDR1 is SGHVS and CDR2 is FQNEAQ in the germline V gene. The CDR3 region has the DNA TGTGCCAGCAGCACTACTAACTATGGCTACACCTTC. This codes for CASSTTNYGYTF.

The chain links TRBV11-3 to TRBJ1-1; 8 positions match TRBD1. The CDR3 sequence is 15 residues long. Unmatched junction bases numbered 7, after V lost 2 bases and J lost 5 bases. From germline, CDR1 is SGHNT and CDR2 YENEEA. The CDR3 region has the DNA TGTGCCAGCAGCTTAAGGCAGGGGGCGGTGACTGAAGCTTTCTTT. This codes for CASSLRQGAVTEAFF.